Below are 29 T cell receptor beta chains sequenced from a single sample in a study of blood T cell repertoires in COVID-19. Clones were read by immunoSEQ multiplex PCR, and TCRdb kept only the in-frame ones, dropping some. This sample carries more than 85,000 clones, 75% to 80% of them seen once, and the ten largest clones take around 15%. Sequenced input: peripheral blood. These receptors were taken from a woman aged 80 or older with active or convalescent COVID-19.

The chain couples TRBV7-8 to TRBJ2-1; possible D gene TRBD1, 6 bases. The V gene lost 5 bases and the J gene lost 5 bases, with 10 bases spanning the gap. This CDR3 has 13 residues. CDR1 is SGHVS and CDR2 is FQNEAQ in the germline V gene. CDR3 in DNA: TGTGCCAGCAGCGGGACATCCGACAATGAGCAGTTCTTC. The encoded protein is CASSGTSDNEQFF.

CDR3 protein: CASSIGSGRSYEQYF. CDR3 nucleotide sequence: TGTGCCAGCAGCATCGGGAGCGGGAGATCCTACGAGCAGTACTTC. This chain joins TRBV7-2 and TRBJ2-7; 8 positions match TRBD2. Trimming at V came to 5 bases and at J to 1 base, leaving 7 bases not matched to a gene. In germline, CDR1 is SGHTA, CDR2 FQGNSA. The CDR3 loop spans 15 amino acids.

The CDR3 DNA is TGTGCCAGCAGCACCAAAGCCGGGGGTGGGTGGGATAATTCACCCCTCCACTTT. Amino acid sequence: CASSTKAGGGWDNSPLHF. V gene TRBV7-8 combines with J gene TRBJ1-6, with D perhaps TRBD1 (5 bases). This CDR3 region has 18 residues. Trimming removed 5 bases from V and 5 bases from J, with 22 bases in between. Germline CDR1 and CDR2: SGHVS and FQNEAQ.

The chain carries TRBV5-1 and TRBJ2-1; the D gene is possibly TRBD1 (8 bases). Per the germline V gene, CDR1 is SGHRS and CDR2 is YFSETQ. V was shortened by 3 bases and J by 4 bases, with 14 bases between the two germline ends. There are 15 residues in the CDR3. The CDR3 protein is CASSSGQGLYNEQFF. The CDR3 nucleotides read TGCGCCAGCAGCTCAGGACAGGGACTATACAATGAGCAGTTCTTC.

The chain couples TRBV18 to TRBJ2-7; 11 nucleotides agree with TRBD2. V shed 3 bases and J 3 bases; nucleotides not matched to a gene: 10. CDR3 size: 17 residues. Germline values: CDR1 KGHSH, CDR2 LQKENI. The CDR3: CASSPQLTSGNHYEQYF. The CDR3 bases are TGTGCCAGCTCACCCCAATTGACTAGCGGGAACCACTACGAGCAGTACTTC.

This chain links TRBV25-1 with TRBJ2-7; 7 bases align to TRBD1. V was clipped by 6 bases and J by 2 bases; unmatched bases: 7. Germline CDR1 MGHDK, CDR2 SYGVNS. This CDR3 is built from 14 residues. DNA of the CDR3: TGTGCCAGCAGCCCACGGACAGGAACCTACGAGCAGTACTTC. This translates into CASSPRTGTYEQYF.

The rearrangement uses TRBV9 and TRBJ1-1, with D perhaps matching TRBD1 (6 bases). Trimming shortened V by 2 bases and J by 4 bases, and 15 bases separated the two germline ends. Germline CDR1 is SGDLS and CDR2 is YYNGEE. This CDR3 has 15 amino acids. The CDR3 reads CASSVGGHPGTEAFF. The CDR3 region has the DNA TGTGCCAGCAGCGTTGGGGGACACCCAGGCACTGAAGCTTTCTTT.

The chain recombines TRBV12-3 or TRBV12-4 with TRBJ1-3; D is uncertain. The CDR3 has 12 residues. The ends were cut back, 6 bases at V and 3 bases at J, with 6 bases in the middle. CDR3 in amino acids: CASSQYGNTIYF. The CDR3 nucleotides are TGTGCCAGCAGCCAGTATGGAAACACCATATATTTT.

The rearrangement joins TRBV3-1 (or the pseudogene TRBV3-2) to TRBJ1-2; a possible D gene is TRBD1 (6 bases). Trimming shortened V by 4 bases and J by 3 bases, and 12 bases separated the two germline ends. This CDR3 spans 14 amino acids. The germline V gene encodes CDR1 LGHDT and CDR2 YNNKEL (reference sequence). The CDR3 coding sequence is TGTGCCAGCAGCCCTCCGACAGGCCACTATGGCTACACCTTC. Translated, it gives CASSPPTGHYGYTF.

This sequence joins TRBV7-2 and TRBJ2-3; no definite D call. This CDR3 spans 15 amino acids. The germline V gene encodes CDR1 SGHTA and CDR2 FQGNSA. Trimming took 3 bases from V and 4 from J, leaving 14 bases between them. CDR3 coding DNA: TGTGCCAGCAGCTTTGCTAGTCGTGCCCCAGATACGCAGTATTTT. This gives the protein CASSFASRAPDTQYF.

This chain joins TRBV18 and TRBJ2-3; 10 bases line up with TRBD1. The germline gives CDR1 KGHSH, CDR2 LQKENI. Trimming took 4 bases from V and 2 from J; bases not matched to a gene: 3. The CDR3 loop spans 15 amino acids. CDR3 in DNA: TGTGCCAGCTCACGACAGGGGGCGCACACAGATACGCAGTATTTT. Protein sequence: CASSRQGAHTDTQYF.

The chain is built from TRBV3-1 (or the pseudogene TRBV3-2) and TRBJ1-1; TRBD1 agrees at 7 bases. J lost 5 bases, V lost 0 bases, and 6 bases had no gene match. This CDR3 has 15 amino acids. Germline CDR1 reads LGHDT; CDR2 reads YNNKEL (reference sequence). CDR3 nucleotide sequence: TGTGCCAGCAGCCAAGACGGGACAGCCGGGACTGAAGCTTTCTTT. It is translated as CASSQDGTAGTEAFF.

The chain links TRBV7-3 to TRBJ2-1, with D hard to call. CDR1 is SGHTA and CDR2 is FQGTGA in the germline V gene. The CDR3 extends over 16 amino acids. The V and J ends lost 5 bases and 4 bases respectively, with 18 bases between them. The CDR3 loop reads CASSRVGSVQYNEQFF. The CDR3 DNA follows: TGTGCCAGCAGCCGAGTGGGTTCTGTACAGTACAATGAGCAGTTCTTC.

The chain carries TRBV7-6 and TRBJ1-4, with a tentative D call TRBD1 (5 bases). The germline V gene encodes CDR1 SGHVS and CDR2 FNYEAQ. The germline V and J ends were trimmed by 5 bases and 2 bases, with 15 bases remaining between them. CDR3 size: 16 residues. In DNA form, the CDR3 reads TGTGCCAGCAGCCCCCGGATAGGGGATACTAATGAAAAACTGTTTTTT. Amino acid sequence: CASSPRIGDTNEKLFF.

This clone has a single count. V gene TRBV11-2 combines with J gene TRBJ1-2; D may be TRBD1 (6 bases). Germline V gene lookup returns CDR1 SGHAT and CDR2 FQNNGV. The CDR3 is 18 amino acids. Trimming took off 4 bases at V and 3 bases at J, with 24 bases between the two ends. The CDR3 loop is CASSCPLDRLLDDYGYTF. CDR3 nucleotides: TGTGCCAGCAGCTGCCCCTTAGACAGGCTCCTGGATGACTATGGCTACACCTTC.

V usage is TRBV18 and J usage is TRBJ2-5, with D uncertain. Germline CDR1 is KGHSH and CDR2 is LQKENI. Trimming shortened V by 0 bases and J by 7 bases, and 15 bases separated the two germline ends. This CDR3 has 15 residues. CDR3 sequence: CASSPPTRSDVTQYF. The CDR3 DNA sequence: TGTGCCAGCTCACCACCGACCAGGTCGGATGTGACCCAGTACTTC.

V usage is TRBV2 and J usage is TRBJ1-6; 8 bases map to TRBD1. V trimming: 10 bases; J trimming: 8 bases; junction bases outside the gene matches: 13. The CDR3 spans 15 residues. The germline CDR1 and CDR2 sequences are SNHLY and FYNNEI. CDR3 bases: TGTGCCATCGCATTAGTACAGGGGGGAGATTCACCCCTCCACTTT. This gives the protein CAIALVQGGDSPLHF.

The chain has TRBV7-2 and TRBJ2-2; D unresolved. The CDR3 is 14 amino acids. Per the germline V gene, CDR1 is SGHTA and CDR2 is FQGNSA. Trimming cost V 5 bases and J 2 bases, with 9 bases left between them. Here the CDR3 DNA reads TGTGCCAGCAGCCTCGGGTTAAACACCGGGGAGCTGTTTTTT. This codes for CASSLGLNTGELFF.

The V call is TRBV19, the J call TRBJ2-1, with D unresolved. V lost 5 bases, J lost 0 bases, and 11 bases lay in between. The CDR3 is made up of 15 amino acids. Germline CDR1 is LNHDA and CDR2 is SQIVND (reference sequence). The CDR3 loop is CASSPRLSSYNEQFF. The CDR3 coding sequence is TGTGCCAGTAGTCCCCGACTGAGCTCCTACAATGAGCAGTTCTTC. The full variable domain, in which reference TRBV19 and TRBJ2-1 provide the parts outside the CDR3, is DGGITQSPKYLFRKEGQNVTLSCEQNLNHDAMYWYRQDPGQGLRLIYYSQIVNDFQKGDIAEGYSVSREKKESFPLTVTSAQKNPTAFYLCASSPRLSSYNEQFFGPGTRLTVL.

This clone was seen just once. The DNA of the CDR3 is TGTGCCAGCAGCCGCGGGTTGATTAGCGGGAGAGTCGGGGAGCTGTTTTTT. Amino acid sequence: CASSRGLISGRVGELFF. This sequence joins TRBV28 and TRBJ2-2; 9 bases are shared with TRBD2. The V and J ends lost 6 bases and 7 bases, in that order; junction bases with no gene match: 15. This CDR3 is 17 amino acids long. The V gene's germline CDR1 is MDHEN and CDR2 SYDVKM.

This clone has only one observation. The chain joins TRBV6-5 to TRBJ2-1, with 7 bases lining up with TRBD1. The V gene end was trimmed by 4 bases and the J gene end by 4 bases; junction bases not matched to a gene: 7. Germline-derived CDR1 and CDR2 are MNHEY and SVGAGI. The CDR3 extends over 15 amino acids. The CDR3 region has the DNA TGTGCCAGCAGTTCCCGGGACAGAGGATACAATGAGCAGTTCTTC. Translated, it gives CASSSRDRGYNEQFF.

The CDR3 sequence: CATSRVNNYNSPLHF. The CDR3 nucleotides read TGTGCCACCAGCAGAGTAAACAATTATAATTCACCCCTCCACTTT. The chain joins TRBV15 to TRBJ1-6; D is unresolved. The V gene lost 1 base and the J gene lost 4 bases, with 8 bases spanning the gap. Per germline, CDR1 LNHNV and CDR2 YYDKDF (reference sequence). The CDR3 runs to 15 residues.

This clone was detected only a few times. The chain links TRBV29-1 to TRBJ2-2; a weak D match, TRBD1 (5 bases). The V and J ends lost 4 bases and 4 bases respectively, with 16 bases between them. Germline-derived CDR1 and CDR2 are SQVTM and ANQGSEA. The length of the CDR3 is 15 residues. Here the CDR3 DNA reads TGCAGCGTTGCTGGCGGACAAAGCCTCACCGGGGAGCTGTTTTTT. As protein: CSVAGGQSLTGELFF.

The V gene is TRBV18, the J gene TRBJ1-2, with TRBD1 matching over 8 bases. CDR3 length: 14 residues. V was clipped by 6 bases and J by 2 bases; unmatched bases: 5. From germline, CDR1 is KGHSH and CDR2 LQKENI. Written as DNA, the CDR3 is TGTGCCAGCTCTTTTGGACAGGGCAACTATGGCTACACCTTC. Protein sequence: CASSFGQGNYGYTF.

V and J are TRBV19 and TRBJ2-4, with 7 bases lining up with TRBD1. Losses at the gene ends were 5 bases for V and 1 base for J; bases not matched to a gene: 17. Germline V CDR1 and CDR2: LNHDA, SQIVND (reference sequence). The CDR3 has 19 residues. CDR3 region: CASSPHDRVLLVAKNIQYF. The CDR3, as DNA: TGTGCCAGTAGTCCACATGACAGGGTCCTACTCGTTGCCAAAAACATTCAGTACTTC.

This clone was counted many times. The chain uses TRBV7-3 and TRBJ1-1, with 10 bases that match TRBD1. CDR1 is SGHTA, CDR2 FQGTGA, per germline. CDR3 length: 15 amino acids. J was trimmed by 4 bases and V by 5 bases; bases with no gene match: 7. CDR3 sequence reads: CASSVDRGRVTEAFF. The CDR3 coding sequence is TGTGCCAGCAGCGTCGACAGGGGGCGCGTCACTGAAGCTTTCTTT.

The chain employs TRBV15 and TRBJ1-6; possibly TRBD1 for D (6 bases). The V end was cut by 0 bases, the J end by 10 bases, with 16 bases between. This CDR3 contains 16 residues. Germline CDR1 is LNHNV and CDR2 is YYDKDF (reference sequence). CDR3 sequence reads: CATSRDQGRGPSPLHF. The CDR3, as DNA: TGTGCCACCAGCAGAGATCAAGGCAGGGGCCCGTCACCCCTCCACTTT.

This rearrangement joins TRBV5-1 to TRBJ1-1; D may be TRBD1 (6 bases). V was cut by 0 bases and J by 0 bases, with 9 bases left in between. This CDR3 spans 15 amino acids. Germline V lookup: CDR1 SGHRS, CDR2 YFSETQ. For the CDR3, the DNA is TGCGCCAGCAGCTTGGGACAGGAGATGAACACTGAAGCTTTCTTT. Translated: CASSLGQEMNTEAFF.

The rearrangement uses TRBV19 and TRBJ2-5, with D hard to call. Germline lookup yields CDR1 LNHDA and CDR2 SQIVND (reference sequence). V was shortened by 3 bases and J by 2 bases, with 13 bases between the two germline ends. This CDR3 contains 15 residues. The CDR3 coding sequence is TGTGCCAGTAGTATCGGCGGAGCAGTACAAGAGACCCAGTACTTC. It yields the protein CASSIGGAVQETQYF.